Listed below are T cell receptor beta chains from one sample, sequenced in a study of cytomegalovirus exposure and HLA in healthy donors. Generated by immunoSEQ multiplex PCR, the TCRdb table keeps only in-frame clones and is missing some. The repertoire holds some 78,000 clones, approximately 77% seen once, with approximately 10% in the top ten. Material for sequencing was PBMCs. Receptor source: a woman between 40 and 55 years old in good health and CMV-seropositive. CDR3s include the opening cysteine and the closing phenylalanine or tryptophan. D genes are given only for firm matches. Only some rows state a clone size, as once, few, many or a class for expanded clones.

clone_size	d_call	v_call	j_call	cdr3_nt	cdr3_aa
few	-	TRBV7-2	TRBJ1-3	TGTGCCAGCAGCTTAGCGGTTCCCGGCTCTGGAAACACCATATATTTT	CASSLAVPGSGNTIYF
-	TRBD1	TRBV5-8	TRBJ2-1	TGTGCCAGCAGCGGGATCGGGACAGTAAGACACAATGAGCAGTTCTTC	CASSGIGTVRHNEQFF
few	-	TRBV6-5	TRBJ2-2	TGTGCCAGCAGTTACTCACAGGCTACAACCGGGGAGCTGTTTTTT	CASSYSQATTGELFF
-	TRBD1	TRBV4-1	TRBJ2-7	TGCGCCAGCAGCAGCCGACAGGGGTTCAACGAGCAGTACTTC	CASSSRQGFNEQYF
-	-	TRBV28	TRBJ1-1	TGTGCCAGCAGTTCACTTATGAACACTGAAGCTTTCTTT	CASSSLMNTEAFF
-	-	TRBV7-8	TRBJ2-2	TGTGCCAGCAGCTTCAATCCACAGGGATCGAACACCGGGGAGCTGTTTTTT	CASSFNPQGSNTGELFF
once	-	TRBV28	TRBJ2-7	TGTGCCAGCAGTTCACAGGGTCACGACGAGCAGTACTTC	CASSSQGHDEQYF
-	TRBD2	TRBV5-1	TRBJ2-3	TGCGCCAGCAGCGAAACTAGCGGGGGGTCCTTGGGGGATACGCAGTATTTT	CASSETSGGSLGDTQYF
-	-	TRBV30	TRBJ2-1	TGTGCCTGGGGCACTCTAGCGCTGGCGGGCAATGAGCAGTTCTTC	CAWGTLALAGNEQFF
-	TRBD1	TRBV6-5	TRBJ2-5	TGTGCCAGCAGGACAGGGGGCGGAGAGACCCAGTACTTC	CASRTGGGETQYF
once	-	TRBV7-3	TRBJ1-5	TGTGCCAGCAGCTTAACCCTACCGTACTATTGGGTCGGCAATCAGCCCCAGCATTTT	CASSLTLPYYWVGNQPQHF